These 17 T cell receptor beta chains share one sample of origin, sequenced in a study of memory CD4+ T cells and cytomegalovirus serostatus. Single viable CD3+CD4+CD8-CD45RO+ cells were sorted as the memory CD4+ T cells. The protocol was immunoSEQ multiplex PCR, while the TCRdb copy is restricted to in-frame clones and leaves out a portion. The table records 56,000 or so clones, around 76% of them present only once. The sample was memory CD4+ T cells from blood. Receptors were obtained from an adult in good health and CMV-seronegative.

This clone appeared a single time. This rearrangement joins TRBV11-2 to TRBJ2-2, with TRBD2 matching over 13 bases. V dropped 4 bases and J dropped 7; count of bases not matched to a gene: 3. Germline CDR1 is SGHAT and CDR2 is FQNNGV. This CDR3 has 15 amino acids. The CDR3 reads CASSSWTSGGGELFF. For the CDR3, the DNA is TGTGCCAGCAGCTCTTGGACTAGCGGGGGCGGGGAGCTGTTTTTT.

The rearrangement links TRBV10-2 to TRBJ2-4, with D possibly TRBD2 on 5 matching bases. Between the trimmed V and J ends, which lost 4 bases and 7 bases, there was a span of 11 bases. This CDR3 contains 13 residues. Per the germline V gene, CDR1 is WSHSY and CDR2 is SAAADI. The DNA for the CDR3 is TGCGCCAGCAGTGGGGGAAGAGGGAACATTCAGTACTTC. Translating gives CASSGGRGNIQYF.

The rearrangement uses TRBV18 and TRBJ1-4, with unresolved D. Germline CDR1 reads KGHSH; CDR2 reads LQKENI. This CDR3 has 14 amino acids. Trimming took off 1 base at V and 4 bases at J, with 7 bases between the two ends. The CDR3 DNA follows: TGTGCCAGCTCACCACGGGCGGGTAATGAAAAACTGTTTTTT. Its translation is CASSPRAGNEKLFF.

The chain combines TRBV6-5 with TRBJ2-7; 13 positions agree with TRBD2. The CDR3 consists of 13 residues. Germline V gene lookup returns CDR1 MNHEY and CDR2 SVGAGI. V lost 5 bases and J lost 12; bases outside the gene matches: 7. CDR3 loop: CASSALAGGLWYF. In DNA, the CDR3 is TGTGCCAGCAGTGCACTAGCGGGGGGGCTCTGGTACTTC.

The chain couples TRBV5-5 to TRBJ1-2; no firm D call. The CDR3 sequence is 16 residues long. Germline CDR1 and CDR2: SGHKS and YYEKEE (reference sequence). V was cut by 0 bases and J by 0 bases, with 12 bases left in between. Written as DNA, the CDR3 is TGTGCCAGCAGCTTGGACGGTTCCAGAGCTAACTATGGCTACACCTTC. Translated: CASSLDGSRANYGYTF.

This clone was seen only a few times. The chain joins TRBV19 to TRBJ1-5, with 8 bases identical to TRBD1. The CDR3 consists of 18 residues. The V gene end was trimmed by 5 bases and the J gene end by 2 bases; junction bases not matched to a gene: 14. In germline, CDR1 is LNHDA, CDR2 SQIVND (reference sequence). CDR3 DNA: TGTGCCAGTAGTCTCCGGACAGGGCAATCAAGGGGCAATCAGCCCCAGCATTTT. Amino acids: CASSLRTGQSRGNQPQHF.

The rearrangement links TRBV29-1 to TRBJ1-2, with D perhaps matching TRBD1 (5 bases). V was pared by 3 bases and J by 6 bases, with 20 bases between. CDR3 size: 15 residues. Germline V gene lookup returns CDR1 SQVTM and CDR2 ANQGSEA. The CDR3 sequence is CSVDRANRPWDGYTF. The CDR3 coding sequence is TGCAGCGTTGACAGGGCCAACAGGCCCTGGGATGGCTACACCTTC.

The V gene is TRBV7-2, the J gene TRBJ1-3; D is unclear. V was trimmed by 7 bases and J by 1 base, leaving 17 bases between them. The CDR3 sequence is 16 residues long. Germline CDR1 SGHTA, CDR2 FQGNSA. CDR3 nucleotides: TGTGCCAGCACCCTAACGGCGTGGGGATCTGGAAACACCATATATTTT. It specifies CASTLTAWGSGNTIYF. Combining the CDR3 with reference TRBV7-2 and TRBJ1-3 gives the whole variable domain GAGVSQSPSNKVTEKGKDVELRCDPISGHTALYWYRQSLGQGLEFLIYFQGNSAPDKSGLPSDRFSAERTGGSVSTLTIQRTQQEDSAVYLCASTLTAWGSGNTIYFGEGSWLTVV.

This CDR3 is CSAMVRTGANNEQFF. Written as DNA, the CDR3 is TGCAGCGCTATGGTTAGGACAGGGGCGAACAATGAGCAGTTCTTC. The chain combines TRBV29-1 with TRBJ2-1, with 9 bases that match TRBD1. The CDR3 is 15 residues long. CDR1 SQVTM and CDR2 ANQGSEA come from the germline V gene. V lost 7 bases, J lost 5 bases, and 12 bases stayed unmatched.

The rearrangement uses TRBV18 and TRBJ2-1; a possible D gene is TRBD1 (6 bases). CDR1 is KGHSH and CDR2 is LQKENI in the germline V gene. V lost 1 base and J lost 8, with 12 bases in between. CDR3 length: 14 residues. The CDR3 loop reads CASSPQQGRDEQFF. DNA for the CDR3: TGTGCCAGCTCACCACAACAGGGACGGGATGAGCAGTTCTTC.

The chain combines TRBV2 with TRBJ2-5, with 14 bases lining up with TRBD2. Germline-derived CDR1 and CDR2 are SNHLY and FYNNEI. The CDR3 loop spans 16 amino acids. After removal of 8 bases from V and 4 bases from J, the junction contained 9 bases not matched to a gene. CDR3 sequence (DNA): TGTGCCAGCGTGAGACTAGCGGGGGGGCCGAGAGAGACCCAGTACTTC. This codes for CASVRLAGGPRETQYF.

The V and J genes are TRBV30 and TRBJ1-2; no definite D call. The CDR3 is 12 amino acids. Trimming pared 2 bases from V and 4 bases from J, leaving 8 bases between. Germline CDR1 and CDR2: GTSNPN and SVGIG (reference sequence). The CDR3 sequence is CAWSRVLYGYTF. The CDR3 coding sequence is TGTGCCTGGAGTCGGGTCCTCTATGGCTACACCTTC.

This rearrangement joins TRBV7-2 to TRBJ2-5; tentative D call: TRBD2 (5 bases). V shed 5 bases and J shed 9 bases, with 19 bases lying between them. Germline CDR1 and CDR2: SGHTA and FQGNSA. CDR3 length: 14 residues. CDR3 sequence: CASSPSTRTGAQYF. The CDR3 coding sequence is TGTGCCAGCAGCCCATCTACGCGGACTGGGGCCCAGTACTTC.

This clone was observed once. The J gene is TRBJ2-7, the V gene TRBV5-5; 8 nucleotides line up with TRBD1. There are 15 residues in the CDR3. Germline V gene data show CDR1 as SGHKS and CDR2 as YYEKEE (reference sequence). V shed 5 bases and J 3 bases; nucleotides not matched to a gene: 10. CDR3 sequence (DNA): TGTGCCAGCAGGCCCCCGGGACAGGCGTTCTACGAGCAGTACTTC. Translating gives CASRPPGQAFYEQYF.

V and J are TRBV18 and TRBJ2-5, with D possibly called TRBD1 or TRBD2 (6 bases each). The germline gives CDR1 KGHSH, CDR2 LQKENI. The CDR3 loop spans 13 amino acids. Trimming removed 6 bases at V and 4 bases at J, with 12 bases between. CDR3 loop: CASSTTGAETQYF. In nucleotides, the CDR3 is TGTGCCAGCTCGACGACGGGGGCAGAGACCCAGTACTTC.

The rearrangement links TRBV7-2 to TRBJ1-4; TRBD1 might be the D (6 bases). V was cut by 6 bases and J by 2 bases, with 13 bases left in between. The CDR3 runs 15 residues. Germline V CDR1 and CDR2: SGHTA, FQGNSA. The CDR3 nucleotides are TGTGCCAGCAGGGAAAACAGGGTGACTAATGAAAAACTGTTTTTT. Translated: CASRENRVTNEKLFF.

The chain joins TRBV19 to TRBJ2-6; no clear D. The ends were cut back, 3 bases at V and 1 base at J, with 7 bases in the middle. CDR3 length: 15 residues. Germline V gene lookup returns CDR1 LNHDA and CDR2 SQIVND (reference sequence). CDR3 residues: CASSIAGSGANVLTF. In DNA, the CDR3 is TGTGCCAGTAGTATCGCAGGATCTGGGGCCAACGTCCTGACTTTC.